The source of this T cell receptor beta chain is a study of memory CD4+ T cells and cytomegalovirus serostatus. The sort gate was single viable CD3+CD4+CD8-CD45RO+ cells for memory CD4+ T cells. CD4+ T cells were isolated by positive magnetic selection. Authors' methods: Out-of-frame sequences were removed, leaving 2 million to 2.5 million distinct TCRbeta sequences. Data came from immunoSEQ multiplex PCR; TCRdb stores just in-frame clones and leaves some out. The V and J calls and the clone size are those of that table, but D and trimming were determined from the DNA. The sample includes approximately 40,000 clones, about three quarters of them seen just once. The CDR3 extends over 17 amino acids. V lost 4 bases, J lost 8 bases, and 16 bases stayed unmatched. Germline loops: CDR1 MGHDK, CDR2 SYGVNS.

Sequencing used memory CD4+ T cells from blood. The clonotype comes from an adult in good health and CMV-seronegative. The chain recombines TRBV25-1 with TRBJ1-2; the match to TRBD1 covers 10 bases. The CDR3 DNA is TGTGCCAGCAGTGCTGCTCGTCCCGGGACAGGGGAACGGGGCTACACCTTC. Amino acids: CASSAARPGTGERGYTF.